The 10 T cell receptor beta chains below were found in one sample sequenced in a study of blood T cell repertoires in COVID-19 (dated by TCRdb to the early 2020s). The library was made by the immunoSEQ multiplex PCR assay. The table comes from immuneACCESS by way of TCRdb, which keeps in-frame sequences with V and J called. Part of the clones is missing from these tables; in studies checked, under half for an unresolved V gene and the rest for unknown reasons. The sample includes hundreds of thousands of clones, with 88% observed a single time. Around 13% of the sample comes from the top ten. Sequenced material: peripheral blood. These receptors were obtained from a woman aged 45-59 years with COVID-19, enrolled during active disease.

J is TRBJ2-7 and V is TRBV29-1; D is unresolved. Germline-derived CDR1 and CDR2 are SQVTM and ANQGSEA. The CDR3 length is 11 residues. The V gene lost 8 bases and the J gene lost 9 bases, with 17 bases spanning the gap. Here the CDR3 reads CSFESPTGQYF. The CDR3 DNA is TGCAGCTTCGAATCACCCACTGGGCAGTACTTC.

The V and J genes are TRBV5-1 and TRBJ2-2; D may be TRBD1 (5 bases). Trimming stripped 3 bases from V and 2 bases from J, with 11 bases between. CDR1 is SGHRS and CDR2 is YFSETQ in the germline V gene. The CDR3 is 15 residues long. The CDR3 nucleotides read TGCGCCAGCAGCTCCGGACACCCTAACACCGGGGAGCTGTTTTTT. This sequence encodes CASSSGHPNTGELFF. The entire variable domain, with the rest obtained from reference TRBV5-1 and TRBJ2-2, is as follows: KAGVTQTPRYLIKTRGQQVTLSCSPISGHRSVSWYQQTPGQGLQFLFEYFSETQRNKGNFPGRFSGRQFSNSRSEMNVSTLELGDSALYLCASSSGHPNTGELFFGEGSRLTVL.

This rearrangement joins TRBV2 to TRBJ1-1, with D perhaps TRBD1 (5 bases). V dropped 6 bases and J dropped 5 bases, with 10 bases sitting between them. The CDR3 covers 12 residues. Germline CDR1 is SNHLY and CDR2 is FYNNEI. The CDR3, as DNA: TGTGCCAGCAGGTTGGGGGGGACTGAAGCTTTCTTT. This translates into CASRLGGTEAFF.

The chain joins TRBV5-1 to TRBJ1-2; 7 nucleotides line up with TRBD1. Germline CDR1 SGHRS, CDR2 YFSETQ. With 0 bases clipped from V and 7 bases from J, the junction kept 15 bases outside the gene matches. The CDR3 contains 17 residues. CDR3 region: CASSLAGQEARRGGYTF. The CDR3 nucleotides read TGCGCCAGCAGCTTGGCAGGACAGGAGGCTAGAAGGGGTGGCTACACCTTC.

The chain links TRBV6-4 to TRBJ1-2; D is unresolved. Germline CDR1 reads MRHNA; CDR2 reads SNTAGT. The CDR3 has 14 amino acids. Trimming stripped 2 bases from V and 4 bases from J, with 11 bases between. CDR3 in amino acids: CASSDSNSPYGYTF. The CDR3, as DNA: TGTGCCAGCAGTGACAGTAACTCGCCCTATGGCTACACCTTC.

This clone has only a few counts. The chain carries TRBV7-2 and TRBJ1-5; D gene uncertain. Germline loops: CDR1 SGHTA, CDR2 FQGNSA. The CDR3 is made up of 15 amino acids. V lost 6 bases and J lost 6, with 18 bases in between. CDR3 region: CASSPYDEKRQPQHF. CDR3 in DNA: TGTGCCAGCAGTCCTTACGATGAGAAGCGTCAGCCCCAGCATTTT.

The chain has TRBV29-1 and TRBJ2-7; 8 nucleotides match TRBD2. Germline V gene lookup returns CDR1 SQVTM and CDR2 ANQGSEA. The CDR3 runs 15 residues. V was pared by 7 bases and J by 7 bases, with 18 bases of the junction left unmatched. The CDR3 DNA reads as TGCAGCGCCGGGAGGGGGGGTGGATTATTGAGGGAGCAGTACTTC. This codes for CSAGRGGGLLREQYF.

V gene TRBV5-4 combines with J gene TRBJ2-7, with 7 bases matching TRBD2. The germline V gene encodes CDR1 SGHNT and CDR2 YYREEE (reference sequence). There are 14 residues in the CDR3. The ends lost 4 bases at V and 6 bases at J; junction bases unmatched: 10. CDR3 residues: CASSRDYSPFEQYF. The CDR3 DNA sequence: TGTGCCAGCAGCCGGGACTACTCCCCCTTCGAGCAGTACTTC.

The chain uses TRBV6-1 and TRBJ1-2, with TRBD1 matching over 10 bases. V dropped 2 bases and J dropped 8; count of bases not matched to a gene: 5. Germline CDR1 reads MNHNS; CDR2 reads SASEGT. The CDR3 has 14 residues. This chain's CDR3 is CASSERWDRGGYTF. In nucleotides, the CDR3 is TGTGCCAGCAGTGAAAGGTGGGACAGGGGCGGCTACACCTTC.

This chain connects TRBV5-6 to TRBJ2-7; the D is unclear. The V and J ends lost 4 bases and 0 bases respectively, with 8 bases between them. Germline values: CDR1 SGHDT, CDR2 YYEEEE. The CDR3 is 13 residues long. The CDR3 loop is CASSVYGSYEQYF. The CDR3 nucleotides are TGTGCCAGCAGCGTATACGGCTCCTACGAGCAGTACTTC.